Presented here are 11 T cell receptor beta chains from one specimen sequenced in a study of beta chain bispecific antibodies for T cell cancers (dated by TCRdb to the early 2020s). Overall study outcomes, separate from this receptor: Relative to anti-CD19, anti-TRBV12 exposure cut the share of total TRBV signal from TRBV12-3 by roughly 99%, while TRBV12-4 dropped by approximately 36%, which was not significant. Each sequenced sample mixed leukemia cell line cells with normal T cells, and most targeted TRBV signal came from the leukemia cells rather than normal T cells.

In the paper's terms, the treatment or condition label means: alpha-V12: anti-TRBV12 scFv linked to anti-CD3 scFv. T cells were expanded from blood mononuclear cells for around three days using either anti-CD3 antibody OKT3 or CD3/CD28 Dynabeads. Library preparation was by 5' RACE. The instrument was an Illumina MiSeq. The public reads were reanalyzed by TCRdb: fastp trimming at Q25, MiXCR alignment, in-frame beta chains only. Entries are consolidated by CDR3 protein sequence, retaining the most common genes and DNA. A total of tens of thousands of distinct CDR3 sequences appear in this sample, 2% to 2.5% of them only once. 4.5% to 6.5% of the sample belongs to the ten largest clones. These receptors are not linked to any known antigen. Here the sequenced sample was healthy donor T cells cultured with leukemia cells, taken from a culture containing a bispecific antibody targeting TCR Vbeta12. The receptor set was obtained from a human donor in good health. Some clones in this sample may be carry-over from other donors' samples.

This clonotype was recorded many times. The chain links TRBV7-9 to TRBJ2-1; D unresolved. V was clipped by 11 bases and J by 4 bases, with 9 bases between them. The CDR3 covers 11 residues. The germline gives CDR1 SEHNR, CDR2 FQNEAQ (reference sequence). CDR3 amino acids: CASTEYNEQFF. The CDR3 nucleotides are TGTGCCTCAACAGAATACAATGAGCAGTTCTTC.

This clonotype occurred many times. V and J are TRBV2 and TRBJ1-2; 7 bases map to TRBD1. With 8 bases clipped from V and 7 bases from J, the junction kept 13 bases outside the gene matches. This CDR3 region has 14 residues. Germline V lookup: CDR1 SNHLY, CDR2 FYNNEI. The CDR3 sequence is CASQGVAGAAGYTF. The CDR3 coding sequence is TGTGCCAGCCAGGGGGTTGCGGGGGCGGCTGGCTACACCTTC. Full variable domain (missing parts from reference TRBV2 and TRBJ1-2): EPEVTQTPSHQVTQMGQEVILRCVPISNHLYFYWYRQILGQKVEFLVSFYNNEISEKSEIFDDQFSVERPDGSNFTLKIRSTKLEDSAMYFCASQGVAGAAGYTFGSGTRLTVV.

This clonotype was seen repeatedly, ten times or more. The chain is built from TRBV19 and TRBJ2-2; D unclear. V gave up 3 bases and J gave up 7 bases, with 18 bases separating them. CDR1 LNHDA and CDR2 SQIVND come from the germline V gene (reference sequence). This CDR3 has 16 residues. CDR3 sequence reads: CASSIPTERIVGELFF. In nucleotides, the CDR3 is TGTGCCAGTAGTATCCCCACAGAGCGCATTGTCGGGGAGCTGTTTTTT.

About this clonotype itself: The conserved final phenylalanine or tryptophan is absent from the CDR3, which likely points to a read error. The chain couples TRBV4-2 to TRBJ2-1; D not certain. This CDR3 is 13 amino acids long. CDR1 LGHNA and CDR2 YNFKEQ come from the germline V gene. The CDR3 nucleotides are TGTGACAGCAGCCAAGGTGGCAATAATGAGCAGTTCATC. The encoded protein is CDSSQGGNNEQFI.

The table lists this clonotype with many counts. The chain joins TRBV12-3 or TRBV12-4 to TRBJ1-6; D uncertain. This CDR3 spans 13 amino acids. Trimming stripped 2 bases from V and 8 bases from J, with 7 bases between. The CDR3 region is CASSLNGYSPLHF. DNA of the CDR3: TGTGCCAGCAGTTTAAACGGATATTCACCCCTCCACTTT.

Many counts were recorded for this clonotype. The chain has TRBV28 and TRBJ1-2; D not certain. CDR3 length equals 14 residues. V was trimmed by 4 bases and J by 4 bases, leaving 13 bases between them. CDR1 is MDHEN, CDR2 SYDVKM, per germline. CDR3 sequence: CASSSRPYGYGYTF. CDR3 coding DNA: TGTGCCAGCAGTTCACGACCGTACGGCTATGGCTACACCTTC.

This clonotype has at least ten counts. The V gene is TRBV11-3, the J gene TRBJ2-3; D is unresolved. CDR1 and CDR2 (germline): SGHNT, YENEEA. The CDR3 has 13 residues. With 1 base removed from V and 3 bases from J, the gap between germline ends came to 5 bases. The CDR3: CASSLGGTDTQYF. CDR3 DNA sequence: TGTGCCAGCAGCTTAGGCGGAACAGATACGCAGTATTTT.

This clonotype was counted only a few times. The genes are TRBV2 and TRBJ2-7; D might be TRBD1 (7 bases). This CDR3 comprises 15 residues. Trimming shortened V by 2 bases and J by 7 bases, and 18 bases separated the two germline ends. Germline V lookup: CDR1 SNHLY, CDR2 FYNNEI. The CDR3 loop is CASSELRRGPGEQYF. CDR3 nucleotide sequence: TGTGCCAGCAGTGAACTTAGGAGGGGGCCCGGGGAGCAGTACTTC.

This clonotype has more than one count but fewer than ten. The chain is built from TRBV7-9 and TRBJ1-4; D remains unclear. V was shortened by 5 bases and J by 8 bases, with 15 bases between the two germline ends. Germline V gene sequence: CDR1 SEHNR, CDR2 FQNEAQ (reference sequence). There are 14 residues in the CDR3. In nucleotides, the CDR3 is TGTGCCAGCAGCCGCGAAAATATTGAGGAAAAACTGTTTTTT. This sequence encodes CASSRENIEEKLFF.

This clonotype was observed many times. V and J are TRBV7-3 and TRBJ2-3; D might be TRBD2 (6 bases). The CDR3 is 13 amino acids. Germline V gene sequence: CDR1 SGHTA, CDR2 FQGTGA. V was pared by 2 bases and J by 5 bases, with 8 bases between. The CDR3, as DNA: TGTGCCAGCAGCTTACTGGGGGGAGATACGCAGTATTTT. Protein sequence: CASSLLGGDTQYF.

By frequency in the sample, this clonotype is medium-sized. V and J are TRBV28 and TRBJ1-1, with D possibly being TRBD1 (6 bases). The V and J ends lost 6 bases and 1 base respectively, with 9 bases between them. This CDR3 region has 13 residues. Germline loops: CDR1 MDHEN, CDR2 SYDVKM. The CDR3 here is CASSRQENTEAFF. DNA for the CDR3: TGTGCCAGCAGCCGACAGGAGAACACTGAAGCTTTCTTT.